This entry lists 28 T cell receptor beta chains sequenced from one sample in a study of blood T cells in healthy people across ages (dated by TCRdb to the mid-2010s). Library generation was performed with 5' RACE. TCRdb records Illumina HiSeq 2500 as the sequencer. A second PCR of 7 to 11 cycles was performed with a sample-barcoded 5' primer and a J-beta primer mix. The public reads were quality trimmed at Q25 with fastp and then assembled into clones with MiXCR by TCRdb, keeping productive beta chains. Entries are consolidated by CDR3 protein sequence, retaining the most common genes and DNA. In this sample the table shows just over 1 million distinct CDR3 sequences, more than 35% of which occur a single time. Approximately 19% of the sample is in the top ten clones. Sequenced sample: blood. Source of these receptors: an older woman in good health.

The V call is TRBV9, the J call TRBJ2-1; the D gene is possibly TRBD2 (6 bases). This CDR3 has 15 residues. The V gene lost 2 bases and the J gene lost 5 bases, with 14 bases spanning the gap. Germline CDR1 and CDR2: SGDLS and YYNGEE. The CDR3, as DNA: TGTGCCAGCAGCGTGATCGGGAGTCCCAACAATGAGCAGTTCTTC. Translation: CASSVIGSPNNEQFF.

The J gene is TRBJ2-1, the V gene TRBV5-1; TRBD1 aligns across 7 bases. This CDR3 has 17 amino acids. In germline, CDR1 is SGHRS, CDR2 YFSETQ. V was clipped by 4 bases and J by 0 bases; unmatched bases: 10. CDR3: CASSPKTGHISYNEQFF. The DNA for the CDR3 is TGCGCCAGCAGCCCGAAGACAGGGCACATCTCCTACAATGAGCAGTTCTTC.

The chain recombines TRBV27 with TRBJ2-7, with TRBD1 identical over 11 bases. Germline V gives CDR1 MNHEY, CDR2 SMNVEV (reference sequence). This CDR3 is 16 amino acids long. The V and J ends lost 5 bases and 2 bases, in that order; junction bases with no gene match: 8. The CDR3: CASSPGTGGGTYEQYF. CDR3 nucleotides: TGTGCCAGCAGTCCCGGGACAGGGGGAGGGACCTACGAGCAGTACTTC.

This clonotype was seen only a few times. The chain joins TRBV29-1 to TRBJ2-7; D is tentatively TRBD1 or TRBD2 (6 bases each). Per germline, CDR1 SQVTM and CDR2 ANQGSEA. Trimming left V 7 bases short and J 1 base short, with 11 bases between. The CDR3 covers 12 residues. The CDR3 DNA follows: TGCAGCGCCGCGGGACAATCCTACGAGCAGTACTTC. It is translated as CSAAGQSYEQYF.

This clonotype was seen repeatedly, ten times or more. The chain joins TRBV11-2 to TRBJ2-1; D gene ambiguous. Germline V gene lookup returns CDR1 SGHAT and CDR2 FQNNGV. This CDR3 comprises 12 residues. Trimming took off 5 bases at V and 11 bases at J, with 13 bases between the two ends. The CDR3 sequence: CASSMGPSKQFF. The DNA for the CDR3 is TGTGCCAGCAGCATGGGCCCTTCGAAGCAGTTCTTC.

The chain joins TRBV7-2 to TRBJ1-6; weak D call: TRBD1 (6 bases). This CDR3 has 14 amino acids. The V end was cut by 3 bases, the J end by 10 bases, with 13 bases between. Germline V lookup: CDR1 SGHTA, CDR2 FQGNSA. CDR3: CASSFLQGGSPLHF. For the CDR3, the DNA is TGTGCCAGCAGCTTTTTACAGGGTGGCTCACCCCTCCACTTT.

The chain has TRBV12-3 or TRBV12-4 and TRBJ2-1; possible D gene TRBD2, 5 bases. Trimming cost V 3 bases and J 5 bases, with 14 bases left between them. The CDR3 length is 15 residues. CDR3 DNA: TGTGCCAGCAGTTTTATTCGGAGGATGAACAATGAGCAGTTCTTC. Its translation: CASSFIRRMNNEQFF.

This chain joins TRBV7-2 and TRBJ2-7; D may be TRBD2 (6 bases). The V gene lost 6 bases and the J gene lost 10 bases, with 16 bases spanning the gap. The CDR3 spans 12 residues. The germline gives CDR1 SGHTA, CDR2 FQGNSA. The CDR3 DNA reads TGTGCCAGCAGTCCGGGACTTAGTGCCCAGTACTTC. Protein: CASSPGLSAQYF.

The rearrangement links TRBV20-1 to TRBJ2-3; 16 bases align to TRBD2. Germline loops: CDR1 DFQATT, CDR2 SNEGSKA (reference sequence). The CDR3 extends over 18 amino acids. V lost 4 bases and J lost 8; bases outside the gene matches: 15. CDR3 in amino acids: CSAKGLAGGPTFPSTQYF. In DNA, the CDR3 is TGCAGTGCTAAGGGACTAGCGGGAGGGCCAACTTTCCCAAGTACGCAGTATTTT.

The V call is TRBV20-1, the J call TRBJ2-5; a weak D match, TRBD1 (5 bases). Trimming cost V 6 bases and J 5 bases, with 16 bases left between them. Germline CDR1 reads DFQATT; CDR2 reads SNEGSKA (reference sequence). This CDR3 spans 13 amino acids. Written as DNA, the CDR3 is TGCAGTGCCCTACCAGCAGGGATCGAGACCCAGTACTTC. Protein product: CSALPAGIETQYF.

A single count supports this clonotype. The chain has TRBV7-3 and TRBJ2-5; D gene uncertain. V dropped 7 bases and J dropped 1 base, with 10 bases sitting between them. The CDR3 consists of 13 residues. From germline, CDR1 is SGHTA and CDR2 FQGTGA. CDR3 DNA sequence: TGTGCCAGCAACTCTGGCGGCCAAGAGACCCAGTACTTC. Translating it yields CASNSGGQETQYF.

The CDR3 DNA sequence: TGTGCCAGCAGCACCCCCGGAGCGGGAGACCCCTACGAGCAGTACTTC. Protein sequence: CASSTPGAGDPYEQYF. The rearrangement uses TRBV7-9 and TRBJ2-7, with TRBD2 matching 8 bases. After removal of 5 bases from V and 2 bases from J, the junction contained 11 bases not matched to a gene. The V gene's germline CDR1 is SEHNR and CDR2 FQNEAQ (reference sequence). CDR3 size: 16 residues.

The genes are TRBV20-1 and TRBJ2-7; D is unresolved. The end of the DNA aligns better with TRBJ2-5, so the J call may be wrong. This CDR3 comprises 13 residues. CDR1 and CDR2 (germline): DFQATT, SNEGSKA (reference sequence). CDR3 protein: CSARAVFDETQYF. The DNA of the CDR3 is TGCAGTGCTAGAGCCGTATTTGACGAGACCCAGTACTTC.

This chain joins TRBV10-2 and TRBJ2-5; 7 bases are a match to TRBD1. The J call could be wrong; TRBJ2-7 is a better fit for the DNA end. The CDR3 sequence is 16 residues long. Germline V CDR1 and CDR2: WSHSY, SAAADI. CDR3 amino acids: CASSVIGPGGVDEQYF. The CDR3 coding sequence is TGCGCCAGCAGTGTCATTGGCCCAGGGGGTGTGGACGAGCAGTACTTC.

The V and J genes are TRBV2 and TRBJ2-7; no definite D call. The CDR3 consists of 13 residues. The germline V gene has CDR1 SNHLY and CDR2 FYNNEI. V gave up 7 bases and J gave up 2 bases, with 12 bases separating them. CDR3 sequence: CASNNNPTYEQYF. CDR3 in DNA: TGTGCCAGCAATAATAATCCAACCTACGAGCAGTACTTC.

This clonotype showed up just a few times. V is TRBV10-1 and J is TRBJ2-3, with D perhaps matching TRBD2 (6 bases). This CDR3 is 15 amino acids long. V lost 0 bases and J 2 bases, leaving 9 bases between the germline ends. In germline, CDR1 is WNHNN, CDR2 SYGVQD (reference sequence). The CDR3 nucleotides are TGCGCCAGCAGTGAGTCAAGCGGGTTCACAGATACGCAGTATTTT. Protein sequence: CASSESSGFTDTQYF.

V and J are TRBV2 and TRBJ2-5, with D perhaps TRBD1 (5 bases). V dropped 7 bases and J dropped 4 bases, with 13 bases sitting between them. The CDR3 is made up of 13 amino acids. Germline values: CDR1 SNHLY, CDR2 FYNNEI. The CDR3 bases are TGTGCCAGCATGGGGCAGGGAAGAGAGACCCAGTACTTC. Protein product: CASMGQGRETQYF. Based on the CDR3 plus reference TRBV2 and TRBJ2-5, the full variable domain is EPEVTQTPSHQVTQMGQEVILRCVPISNHLYFYWYRQILGQKVEFLVSFYNNEISEKSEIFDDQFSVERPDGSNFTLKIRSTKLEDSAMYFCASMGQGRETQYFGPGTRLLVL.

This clonotype was found a few times. The J gene is TRBJ2-1, the V gene TRBV7-3, with 7 nucleotides matching TRBD2. The CDR3 extends over 15 amino acids. Trimming at V came to 5 bases and at J to 5 bases, leaving 9 bases not matched to a gene. The germline gives CDR1 SGHTA, CDR2 FQGTGA. DNA of the CDR3: TGTGCCAGCAGCCAAGGACTAGTTTCCCACAATGAGCAGTTCTTC. This translates into CASSQGLVSHNEQFF.

The chain joins TRBV3-1 to TRBJ2-7; D is ambiguous. V lost 4 bases and J 0 bases, leaving 10 bases between the germline ends. This CDR3 is 14 amino acids long. Per the germline V gene, CDR1 is LGHDT and CDR2 is YNNKEL (reference sequence). The CDR3 reads CASSLWAFSYEQYF. The CDR3 DNA sequence: TGTGCCAGCAGCCTATGGGCCTTCTCCTACGAGCAGTACTTC.

This chain uses TRBV7-2 with TRBJ2-4; either TRBD1 or TRBD2 may supply D (5 bases each). This CDR3 contains 12 residues. V was pared by 5 bases and J by 8 bases, with 10 bases between. Germline CDR1 and CDR2: SGHTA and FQGNSA. Here the CDR3 DNA reads TGTGCCAGCAGCCCCGGGGCACACATTCAGTACTTC. The encoded protein is CASSPGAHIQYF.

The table lists this clonotype with a few counts. J is TRBJ2-6 and V is TRBV4-1; 11 nucleotides agree with TRBD1. Losses at the gene ends were 4 bases for V and 0 bases for J; bases not matched to a gene: 5. The germline gives CDR1 MGHRA, CDR2 YSYEKL. The CDR3 is 18 residues long. CDR3 region: CASSPWTGGISGANVLTF. DNA of the CDR3: TGCGCCAGCAGCCCGTGGACAGGGGGCATCTCTGGGGCCAACGTCCTGACTTTC.

This clonotype appeared a few times. V is TRBV21-1 and J is TRBJ2-7. TRBV21-1 is a documented pseudogene. This CDR3 is 15 amino acids long. CDR3 loop: CASSKVTPSSYEQYF. The CDR3 coding sequence is TGTGCCAGCAGCAAGGTGACGCCGAGCTCCTACGAGCAGTACTTC.

This clonotype has a handful of counts. The chain recombines TRBV12-5 with TRBJ1-2, with a weak D call TRBD1 (5 bases). The germline V gene encodes CDR1 LGHNT and CDR2 FRNRAP. V was trimmed by 3 bases and J by 3 bases, leaving 8 bases between them. CDR3 length equals 13 residues. In DNA, the CDR3 is TGTGCTAGTGGTTTCGGGACTGACTATGGCTACACCTTC. Its translation: CASGFGTDYGYTF.

A few counts support this clonotype. This chain joins TRBV6-6 and TRBJ2-6, with D uncertain. Germline CDR1 MNHNY, CDR2 SVGAGI (reference sequence). V dropped 6 bases and J dropped 2 bases, with 11 bases sitting between them. The CDR3 is 15 residues long. The CDR3 DNA sequence: TGTGCCAGCAGCAAAACAGAAGCTGGGGCCAACGTCCTGACTTTC. Protein product: CASSKTEAGANVLTF.

This clonotype was picked up a small number of times. The chain uses TRBV11-2 and TRBJ2-7; D might be TRBD1 or TRBD2, each matching 5 bases. The V gene's germline CDR1 is SGHAT and CDR2 FQNNGV. The V gene lost 6 bases and the J gene lost 0 bases, with 15 bases spanning the gap. The CDR3 is made up of 15 amino acids. CDR3: CASRPRGPSSYEQYF. The CDR3 DNA reads as TGTGCCAGCAGACCTAGGGGACCCAGCTCCTACGAGCAGTACTTC.

CDR3 loop: CASSLGLASEVDTQYF. The CDR3 bases are TGTGCCAGCAGCTTAGGACTAGCCTCTGAGGTAGATACGCAGTATTTT. The V and J genes are TRBV7-9 and TRBJ2-3, with 7 positions matching TRBD2. The CDR3 is made up of 16 amino acids. V lost 1 base, J lost 5 bases, and 9 bases stayed unmatched. Germline lookup yields CDR1 SEHNR and CDR2 FQNEAQ (reference sequence).

The chain carries TRBV21-1 and TRBJ2-3; TRBD2 is taken as the D call from the table, unchecked against the DNA. TRBV21-1 is reported as a pseudogene. This CDR3 contains 15 residues. The CDR3 loop is CASTQDSISTDTQYF. CDR3 bases: TGTGCCAGCACCCAGGACTCGATTAGCACAGATACGCAGTATTTT.

V and J are TRBV15 and TRBJ2-5; D unresolved. The germline gives CDR1 LNHNV, CDR2 YYDKDF (reference sequence). Deletions cut 2 bases from V and 11 bases from J, with 12 bases between. The CDR3 has 12 residues. CDR3 in DNA: TGTGCCACCAGCAGAACACTAAATGAGCAGTACTTC. Encoded protein: CATSRTLNEQYF.